What follows are 29 T cell receptor beta chains derived from one specimen sequenced in a study of human T cells and chemical hapten exposure. Sample time point: patch test 2, 6 weeks after DPC sensitization. Treatment indicated: therapeutic diphenylcyclopropenone sensitization with weekly scalp DPC. MiXCR, applied by TCRdb to the RACE reads, yields one record per CDR3 protein. The data contain about 82,000 distinct CDR3 sequences, 6.6% of them seen just once; the ten biggest clones take up 1.3%. The input for sequencing was whole blood, taken in connection with sensitization to the hapten diphenylcyclopropenone (DPC). These TCRs come from a woman aged 30 to 39 with alopecia areata. Some clones in this sample may be carry-over from other donors' samples.

This clonotype came up many times. The CDR3 is CASSNPTRLAKNIQYF. The CDR3 region has the DNA TGTGCCAGCAGTAACCCGACAAGACTAGCCAAAAACATTCAGTACTTC. The rearrangement links TRBV28 to TRBJ2-4; no clear D. The germline V gene encodes CDR1 MDHEN and CDR2 SYDVKM. V shed 5 bases and J shed 0 bases, with 14 bases lying between them. The CDR3 is 16 amino acids.

The sample holds many counts of this clonotype. The rearrangement joins TRBV6-5 to TRBJ1-2; possibly TRBD1 for D (5 bases). This CDR3 region has 17 residues. V dropped 0 bases and J dropped 8 bases, with 22 bases sitting between them. Germline V gene lookup returns CDR1 MNHEY and CDR2 SVGAGI. The CDR3 spells CASSYSVGGPRVRGYTF. In DNA, the CDR3 is TGTGCCAGCAGTTACTCGGTCGGGGGTCCCAGGGTTCGCGGCTACACCTTC.

This clonotype was found many times. The V and J genes are TRBV6-1 and TRBJ1-3; 7 bases line up with TRBD1. Per germline, CDR1 MNHNS and CDR2 SASEGT. There are 15 residues in the CDR3. V dropped 6 bases and J dropped 0; count of bases not matched to a gene: 5. For the CDR3, the DNA is TGTGCCAGCAGAAATCGACAGGGCTCTGGAAACACCATATATTTT. Amino acids: CASRNRQGSGNTIYF.

The chain has TRBV20-1 and TRBJ1-5; the match to TRBD1 covers 7 bases. CDR3 length: 13 residues. The V and J ends lost 3 bases and 5 bases, in that order; junction bases with no gene match: 4. Per the germline V gene, CDR1 is DFQATT and CDR2 is SNEGSKA (reference sequence). The CDR3 sequence is CSASRDRDQPQHF. The CDR3 region has the DNA TGCAGTGCTAGTCGAGACAGGGATCAGCCCCAGCATTTT.

This clonotype was counted at least ten times. The chain combines TRBV13 with TRBJ1-1; 9 bases match TRBD1. Unmatched junction bases numbered 5, after V lost 0 bases and J lost 6 bases. In germline, CDR1 is PRHDT, CDR2 FYEKMQ (reference sequence). This CDR3 spans 15 amino acids. This CDR3 is CASSLGLQGAAEAFF. CDR3 in DNA: TGTGCCAGCAGCTTAGGCCTACAGGGGGCGGCTGAAGCTTTCTTT.

This rearrangement joins TRBV11-2 to TRBJ2-7, with a tentative D call TRBD2 (6 bases). Germline V CDR1 and CDR2: SGHAT, FQNNGV. The CDR3 is made up of 14 amino acids. V shed 5 bases and J shed 2 bases, with 13 bases lying between them. The CDR3: CASSPHAGPYEQYF. The CDR3 DNA reads as TGTGCCAGCAGCCCCCATGCGGGGCCCTACGAGCAGTACTTC.

This clonotype was detected many times. At one end the junction does not follow the germline gene, possibly because of a read error. The V call is TRBV6-6, the J call TRBJ2-3, with D possibly being TRBD1 (6 bases). This CDR3 comprises 16 residues. Germline values: CDR1 MNHNY, CDR2 SVGAGI (reference sequence). The CDR3 DNA reads TGTGCCAGCAGCTACTGGACAGCCTTAGGCACAGATACGCAGTATTTT. This codes for CASSYWTALGTDTQYF.

The chain carries TRBV20-1 and TRBJ2-3; TRBD1 aligns across 7 bases. Germline assignment: CDR1 DFQATT and CDR2 SNEGSKA (reference sequence). The CDR3 covers 15 residues. The junction had 6 bases not matched to a gene; V was cut back by 2 bases and J by 1 base. The CDR3 loop reads CSARPPGTGTDTQYF. DNA for the CDR3: TGCAGTGCTAGACCCCCCGGGACAGGCACAGATACGCAGTATTTT.

This clonotype was seen only a few times. CDR3 bases: TGTGCCAGCAGCTTAGCGGGGGGGCCGGACGAGCAGTACTTC. It yields the protein CASSLAGGPDEQYF. J is TRBJ2-7 and V is TRBV7-9, with a weak D call TRBD2 (7 bases). The CDR3 loop spans 14 amino acids. The germline V and J ends were trimmed by 0 bases and 5 bases, with 11 bases remaining between them. Germline CDR1 and CDR2: SEHNR and FQNEAQ (reference sequence).

This clonotype was detected many times. The chain joins TRBV7-2 to TRBJ2-3; TRBD2 matches 11 bases. The V segment lost 5 bases and the J segment 0 bases; nucleotides outside the gene matches: 7. This CDR3 is 17 amino acids long. CDR1 is SGHTA and CDR2 is FQGNSA in the germline V gene. CDR3 sequence reads: CASSRNRLAGSTDTQYF. CDR3 coding DNA: TGTGCCAGCAGCCGAAATAGACTAGCGGGGAGCACAGATACGCAGTATTTT.

The chain is built from TRBV20-1 and TRBJ1-6, with no clear D. The germline V gene encodes CDR1 DFQATT and CDR2 SNEGSKA (reference sequence). Trimming took 1 base from V and 7 from J, leaving 8 bases between them. The CDR3 spans 13 residues. CDR3 nucleotide sequence: TGCAGTGCTAGAGTCAGCCACAATTCACCCCTCCACTTT. Residues: CSARVSHNSPLHF.

This clonotype has more than one count but fewer than ten. V gene TRBV12-3 or TRBV12-4 combines with J gene TRBJ1-2; the D gene is possibly TRBD1 (6 bases). CDR3 size: 13 residues. V was clipped by 7 bases and J by 2 bases, with 11 bases between them. The CDR3 sequence: CASTWGQNYGYTF. In nucleotides, the CDR3 is TGTGCCAGCACCTGGGGACAAAACTATGGCTACACCTTC.

This clonotype was observed many times. V usage is TRBV5-1 and J usage is TRBJ1-1; no clear D. Germline CDR1 SGHRS, CDR2 YFSETQ. The CDR3 is made up of 16 amino acids. Trimming took off 4 bases at V and 0 bases at J, with 16 bases between the two ends. The CDR3 DNA is TGCGCCAGCAGCCCCGGACCGCAGGATCTGAACACTGAAGCTTTCTTT. It translates to CASSPGPQDLNTEAFF.

Ten or more counts support this clonotype. J is TRBJ1-1 and V is TRBV10-3, with D possibly TRBD1 on 5 matching bases. The CDR3 sequence is 11 residues long. Looked up from germline, CDR1 is ENHRY and CDR2 is SYGVKD. The ends were cut back, 7 bases at V and 7 bases at J, with 10 bases in the middle. The CDR3 bases are TGTGCCATCACGGGGGAGGGTGAAGCTTTCTTT. It yields the protein CAITGEGEAFF.

V gene TRBV14 combines with J gene TRBJ1-1, with D unresolved. The CDR3 has 13 amino acids. Between the trimmed V and J ends, which lost 0 bases and 4 bases, there was a span of 6 bases. CDR1 is SGHDN and CDR2 is FVKESK in the germline V gene. CDR3 in amino acids: CASSQDPPTEAFF. As DNA, the CDR3 is TGTGCCAGCAGCCAAGATCCCCCCACTGAAGCTTTCTTT.

This clonotype was seen many times. V and J are TRBV7-8 and TRBJ2-5, with a weak D call TRBD1 (5 bases). This CDR3 region has 14 residues. Trimming left V 5 bases short and J 5 bases short, with 15 bases between. Germline V gives CDR1 SGHVS, CDR2 FQNEAQ. The CDR3 DNA sequence: TGTGCCAGCAGCCCACCCCCAGGGTACGAGACCCAGTACTTC. Translating it yields CASSPPPGYETQYF.

This clonotype was detected ten times or more. The chain is built from TRBV20-1 and TRBJ1-4, with D possibly TRBD1 on 5 matching bases. This CDR3 is built from 13 residues. Germline V gene data show CDR1 as DFQATT and CDR2 as SNEGSKA (reference sequence). V was clipped by 3 bases and J by 8 bases, with 13 bases between them. The CDR3 sequence: CSASQGVQEKLFF. CDR3 coding DNA: TGCAGTGCTAGTCAAGGGGTGCAGGAAAAACTGTTTTTT.

V gene TRBV12-3 or TRBV12-4 combines with J gene TRBJ2-3; 8 nucleotides line up with TRBD1. V lost 4 bases and J lost 2; bases outside the gene matches: 5. CDR3 length: 15 amino acids. CDR3 DNA sequence: TGTGCCAGCAGTTCAGGGGGCTCGTTCACAGATACGCAGTATTTT. As protein: CASSSGGSFTDTQYF.

There are a few counts of this clonotype. The rearrangement uses TRBV5-1 and TRBJ1-1; no reliable D call. Germline CDR1 reads SGHRS; CDR2 reads YFSETQ. The CDR3 has 15 residues. V was shortened by 4 bases and J by 4 bases, with 17 bases between the two germline ends. The CDR3 here is CASSRDLFGATEAFF. CDR3 coding DNA: TGCGCCAGCAGCCGCGACCTCTTTGGAGCCACTGAAGCTTTCTTT.

This sequence joins TRBV18 and TRBJ1-2; a weak D match, TRBD1 (5 bases). Germline V gives CDR1 KGHSH, CDR2 LQKENI. The CDR3 runs 12 residues. Trimming took off 2 bases at V and 7 bases at J, with 8 bases between the two ends. The CDR3 nucleotides are TGTGCCAGCTCACCAGGGGGAAGTGGCTACACCTTC. This codes for CASSPGGSGYTF.

This clonotype was counted ten times or more. This sequence joins TRBV6-6 and TRBJ2-3; maybe TRBD2 (6 bases). The CDR3 length is 14 residues. V lost 5 bases, J lost 5 bases, and 14 bases lay in between. Germline-derived CDR1 and CDR2 are MNHNY and SVGAGI (reference sequence). CDR3 bases: TGTGCCAGCAGTCCCGGGACTCGAGGAGATACGCAGTATTTT. Its protein product is CASSPGTRGDTQYF.

This clonotype was detected a few times. The chain links TRBV12-3 or TRBV12-4 to TRBJ2-3, with a possible D match to TRBD2 (6 bases). V lost 7 bases, J lost 5 bases, and 19 bases lay in between. This CDR3 spans 15 amino acids. CDR3 nucleotides: TGTGCCAGCATCGCCCTCGGGGGTGTGCGAGATACGCAGTATTTT. Its translation: CASIALGGVRDTQYF.

This clonotype was counted at least ten times. The DNA for the CDR3 is TGTGCCAGCAGCTTAGAATTTTATCCTTCGGGGGCGAGGCAGCCCCAGCATTTT. Its translation: CASSLEFYPSGARQPQHF. The V and J genes are TRBV11-3 and TRBJ1-5; a possible D gene is TRBD1 (6 bases). The CDR3 spans 18 residues. V was cut by 0 bases and J by 7 bases, with 22 bases left in between. Germline lookup yields CDR1 SGHNT and CDR2 YENEEA.

This chain joins TRBV2 and TRBJ1-2, with D maybe TRBD1 (6 bases). Trimming removed 4 bases from V and 3 bases from J, with 9 bases in between. The CDR3 consists of 13 residues. Per the germline V gene, CDR1 is SNHLY and CDR2 is FYNNEI. The CDR3 is CASSAGADYGYTF. The CDR3 region has the DNA TGTGCCAGCAGTGCGGGGGCCGACTATGGCTACACCTTC.

The chain is built from TRBV20-1 and TRBJ1-6; 7 nucleotides agree with TRBD1. With V trimmed by 3 bases and J by 7 bases, 6 bases remained unmatched. The germline CDR1 and CDR2 sequences are DFQATT and SNEGSKA (reference sequence). CDR3 size: 14 residues. CDR3 amino acids: CSASPQGLNSPLHF. The DNA for the CDR3 is TGCAGTGCTAGTCCACAGGGGTTGAATTCACCCCTCCACTTT.

This clonotype has at least ten counts. The genes are TRBV4-1 and TRBJ2-1; TRBD2 might be the D (5 bases). The CDR3 has 14 residues. Germline V gene lookup returns CDR1 MGHRA and CDR2 YSYEKL. The ends were cut back, 5 bases at V and 9 bases at J, with 17 bases in the middle. The CDR3 nucleotides read TGCGCCAGCAGCAAAAAGCAGGACTTCACTGAGCAGTTCTTC. Its protein product is CASSKKQDFTEQFF.

For the CDR3, the DNA is TGTGCCAGCAGCTTTGGGGGGTTTGGGAATTCACCCCTCCACTTT. Its protein is CASSFGGFGNSPLHF. The chain uses TRBV5-4 and TRBJ1-6, with D perhaps matching TRBD1 (5 bases). Trimming removed 2 bases at V and 7 bases at J, with 13 bases between. The CDR3 loop spans 15 amino acids. The germline V gene has CDR1 SGHNT and CDR2 YYREEE (reference sequence).

This clonotype was detected many times. This rearrangement joins TRBV7-2 to TRBJ2-3; 9 nucleotides agree with TRBD2. Germline V gene lookup returns CDR1 SGHTA and CDR2 FQGNSA. V shed 5 bases and J 2 bases; nucleotides not matched to a gene: 11. CDR3 length: 17 residues. The CDR3 reads CASSEWKAGGATDTQYF. CDR3 DNA sequence: TGTGCCAGCAGCGAATGGAAGGCGGGGGGGGCCACAGATACGCAGTATTTT.

This clonotype has a count of ten or more. The chain is built from TRBV20-1 and TRBJ2-3, with TRBD2 matching 11 bases. Germline V gene lookup returns CDR1 DFQATT and CDR2 SNEGSKA (reference sequence). Trimming at V came to 6 bases and at J to 4 bases, leaving 15 bases not matched to a gene. The CDR3 extends over 17 amino acids. The CDR3 DNA sequence: TGCAGTGCGAGCCCCCTCACTAGCGGGGGTTTCGCAGATACGCAGTATTTT. Its protein is CSASPLTSGGFADTQYF.